This entry lists 27 T cell receptor beta chains sequenced from one sample in a study of T cell responses to AZD1222 COVID-19 vaccine. The repertoire was sequenced with immunoSEQ multiplex PCR; TCRdb's copy has only in-frame clones and lacks some. Altogether under 150,000 clones are present, 90% to 95% being singletons, with the ten largest covering over 2.5%. Source: peripheral blood, taken on day 0 of AZD1222 vaccination. These receptors originate from an adult in good health.

The chain employs TRBV27 and TRBJ1-2; 7 bases align to TRBD1. The V gene's germline CDR1 is MNHEY and CDR2 SMNVEV (reference sequence). This CDR3 region has 15 residues. The J segment lost 3 bases and the V segment lost 3 bases, leaving 7 bases of the junction unmatched. In DNA, the CDR3 is TGTGCCAGCAGTTTCGGTCGGGACAGCGACTATGGCTACACCTTC. It codes for CASSFGRDSDYGYTF.

V gene TRBV19 combines with J gene TRBJ2-2; 7 positions agree with TRBD2. With 6 bases clipped from V and 5 bases from J, the junction kept 6 bases outside the gene matches. This CDR3 comprises 14 residues. CDR1 LNHDA and CDR2 SQIVND come from the germline V gene (reference sequence). CDR3 loop: CASRSGGGTGELFF. CDR3 DNA: TGTGCCAGTAGATCGGGAGGAGGAACCGGGGAGCTGTTTTTT.

The chain joins TRBV29-1 to TRBJ1-2; D gene ambiguous. This CDR3 comprises 12 residues. V lost 5 bases and J 6 bases, leaving 13 bases between the germline ends. The V gene's germline CDR1 is SQVTM and CDR2 ANQGSEA. The chain's CDR3 is CSVSWGKNGYTF. The CDR3 DNA is TGCAGCGTTTCTTGGGGAAAGAATGGCTACACCTTC.

This clone was recorded once. The CDR3 DNA is TGTGCCAGCAGCAAGACAGTCGGGGCGGACACTGAAGCTTTCTTT. It codes for CASSKTVGADTEAFF. This chain connects TRBV5-4 to TRBJ1-1; TRBD1 is a possible D gene (5 bases). From germline, CDR1 is SGHNT and CDR2 YYREEE (reference sequence). The V end lost 4 bases, the J end lost 3 bases, and 16 bases lay between the germline ends. This CDR3 has 15 residues.

The CDR3 DNA is TGTGCCAGCAGCCACAGAGCCTACGAGCAGTACTTC. Translated, it gives CASSHRAYEQYF. The chain uses TRBV7-9 and TRBJ2-7; D is ambiguous. This CDR3 spans 12 amino acids. V gave up 5 bases and J gave up 2 bases, with 7 bases separating them. Germline V gene lookup returns CDR1 SEHNR and CDR2 FQNEAQ (reference sequence). Combining the CDR3 with reference TRBV7-9 and TRBJ2-7 gives the whole variable domain DTGVSQNPRHKITKRGQNVTFRCDPISEHNRLYWYRQTLGQGPEFLTYFQNEAQLEKSRLLSDRFSAERPKGSFSTLEIQRTEQGDSAMYLCASSHRAYEQYFGPGTRLTVT.

The CDR3 sequence: CASTRDREEGGYTF. The CDR3 coding sequence is TGTGCCAGCACCCGGGACAGGGAGGAGGGGGGCTACACCTTC. V gene TRBV2 combines with J gene TRBJ1-2; 9 nucleotides agree with TRBD1. Germline CDR1 reads SNHLY; CDR2 reads FYNNEI. CDR3 length: 14 residues. V lost 7 bases to trimming and J lost 8 bases; unmatched junction nucleotides: 11.

This rearrangement joins TRBV28 to TRBJ2-1; 7 bases align to TRBD2. The germline CDR1 and CDR2 sequences are MDHEN and SYDVKM. V was clipped by 3 bases and J by 7 bases; unmatched bases: 12. CDR3 length: 16 amino acids. CDR3 sequence reads: CASSLRLTSPYNEQFF. The CDR3 nucleotides read TGTGCCAGCAGTTTGCGGCTGACTAGCCCTTATAATGAGCAGTTCTTC.

The rearrangement links TRBV6-5 to TRBJ1-2; 9 nucleotides line up with TRBD1. Germline V CDR1 and CDR2: MNHEY, SVGAGI. V was pared by 0 bases and J by 4 bases, with 6 bases of the junction left unmatched. This CDR3 has 16 amino acids. Here the CDR3 reads CASSYSADRGGYGYTF. The CDR3 DNA reads TGTGCCAGCAGTTACTCTGCCGACAGGGGGGGCTATGGCTACACCTTC.

The chain carries TRBV29-1 and TRBJ2-2; 7 positions match TRBD1. The CDR3 runs to 16 residues. The trim removed 7 bases at V and 7 bases at J, leaving 18 bases unmatched. Per the germline V gene, CDR1 is SQVTM and CDR2 is ANQGSEA. This CDR3 reads CSARPPGAGGGGELFF. The CDR3, as DNA: TGCAGCGCACGCCCCCCCGGGGCAGGGGGTGGCGGGGAGCTGTTTTTT.

The chain has TRBV24-1 and TRBJ2-1, with a possible D match to TRBD1 (5 bases). The CDR3 spans 14 residues. The germline CDR1 and CDR2 sequences are KGHDR and SFDVKD. V was clipped by 2 bases and J by 4 bases, with 8 bases between them. CDR3 sequence: CATSDSDSYNEQFF. In DNA form, the CDR3 reads TGTGCCACCAGTGATTCAGACAGTTACAATGAGCAGTTCTTC.

CDR3 loop: CASTSGTANEQFF. The CDR3 DNA is TGTGCCAGTACCAGCGGGACAGCTAATGAGCAGTTCTTC. The chain uses TRBV19 and TRBJ2-1; D possibly uses TRBD1 or TRBD2 (7 bases each). V gave up 7 bases and J gave up 7 bases, with 14 bases separating them. This CDR3 is built from 13 residues. Germline CDR1 LNHDA, CDR2 SQIVND (reference sequence).

Written as DNA, the CDR3 is TGCGCCAGCAGCTTCTACCCCACAGGGTTTAGTCCTGAAGCTTTCTTT. Its protein is CASSFYPTGFSPEAFF. The chain combines TRBV5-1 with TRBJ1-1, with D perhaps TRBD1 (6 bases). Germline loops: CDR1 SGHRS, CDR2 YFSETQ. The length of the CDR3 is 16 residues. V was trimmed by 2 bases and J by 6 bases, leaving 20 bases between them.

The chain uses TRBV19 and TRBJ2-1; TRBD1 agrees at 7 bases. CDR3 size: 13 residues. The germline V gene has CDR1 LNHDA and CDR2 SQIVND (reference sequence). The trim removed 5 bases at V and 7 bases at J, leaving 5 bases unmatched. This CDR3 reads CASSVDRVNEQFF. CDR3 sequence (DNA): TGTGCCAGTAGTGTCGACAGGGTAAATGAGCAGTTCTTC.

The chain uses TRBV15 and TRBJ1-1; D is ambiguous. Germline V gene lookup returns CDR1 LNHNV and CDR2 YYDKDF (reference sequence). V shed 3 bases and J shed 2 bases, with 7 bases lying between them. This CDR3 region has 13 residues. The CDR3 DNA sequence: TGTGCCACCAGCAGTACTCATAACACTGAAGCTTTCTTT. Protein product: CATSSTHNTEAFF.

The chain joins TRBV7-9 to TRBJ1-1, with 9 bases that match TRBD1. J lost 7 bases, V lost 1 base, and 13 bases had no gene match. The germline V gene has CDR1 SEHNR and CDR2 FQNEAQ (reference sequence). The CDR3 has 17 amino acids. The CDR3 DNA follows: TGTGCCAGCAGCTTAGAGGGGACAGGGCGAGAAGTAGATGAAGCTTTCTTT. Its translation is CASSLEGTGREVDEAFF.

J is TRBJ1-1 and V is TRBV10-1; D remains unclear. Germline V CDR1 and CDR2: WNHNN, SYGVQD (reference sequence). CDR3 length: 13 amino acids. Trimming pared 8 bases from V and 7 bases from J, leaving 17 bases between. CDR3 sequence reads: CASHHREAFEAFF. In DNA form, the CDR3 reads TGCGCCAGCCACCACCGGGAGGCTTTTGAAGCTTTCTTT.

The rearrangement uses TRBV19 and TRBJ2-5, with 7 bases lining up with TRBD2. CDR1 is LNHDA and CDR2 is SQIVND in the germline V gene (reference sequence). The CDR3 loop spans 12 amino acids. J was trimmed by 10 bases and V by 4 bases; bases with no gene match: 6. The CDR3 nucleotides are TGTGCCAGTAGTACGGGGGGAGGGGACCAGTACTTC. Its protein product is CASSTGGGDQYF.

The CDR3: CASSELAGSHEQYF. In DNA form, the CDR3 reads TGCGCCAGCAGCGAGCTGGCGGGATCTCACGAGCAGTACTTC. This chain connects TRBV10-1 to TRBJ2-7; perhaps TRBD2 as D (6 bases). V lost 6 bases to trimming and J lost 5 bases, with 17 bases between them. Per germline, CDR1 WNHNN and CDR2 SYGVQD (reference sequence). The CDR3 runs 14 residues.

The chain joins TRBV3-1 (or the pseudogene TRBV3-2) to TRBJ2-1; TRBD2 agrees at 14 bases. The germline gives CDR1 LGHDT, CDR2 YNNKEL (reference sequence). After removal of 4 bases from V and 7 bases from J, the junction contained 6 bases not matched to a gene. The CDR3 covers 16 residues. The CDR3 spells CASSRRLAGGPNEQFF. DNA for the CDR3: TGTGCCAGCAGCCGCCGACTAGCGGGAGGGCCGAATGAGCAGTTCTTC.

The chain combines TRBV4-1 with TRBJ1-3; no firm D call. Trimming took 1 base from V and 4 from J, leaving 23 bases between them. This CDR3 contains 19 residues. CDR1 is MGHRA, CDR2 YSYEKL, per germline. In nucleotides, the CDR3 is TGCGCCAGCAGCCAAGGCGCCGAGAGACCCACGGCGAGGGGAAACACCATATATTTT. Translation: CASSQGAERPTARGNTIYF.

The chain links TRBV18 to TRBJ2-3, with 7 nucleotides matching TRBD1. This CDR3 is built from 15 residues. J lost 4 bases, V lost 5 bases, and 9 bases had no gene match. Germline V CDR1 and CDR2: KGHSH, LQKENI. The CDR3 DNA reads as TGTGCCAGCTCAATCGCAGGGGGACCGGCAGATACGCAGTATTTT. It translates to CASSIAGGPADTQYF.

This rearrangement joins TRBV12-3 or TRBV12-4 to TRBJ1-3; D is uncertain. The CDR3 has 12 amino acids. With 9 bases removed from V and 1 base from J, the gap between germline ends came to 7 bases. Here the CDR3 reads CASGLSGNTIYF. In DNA form, the CDR3 reads TGTGCCAGTGGCCTATCTGGAAACACCATATATTTT.

The V and J genes are TRBV19 and TRBJ2-7; 8 bases are a match to TRBD2. CDR3 length: 15 amino acids. The germline V gene encodes CDR1 LNHDA and CDR2 SQIVND (reference sequence). The ends lost 3 bases at V and 4 bases at J; junction bases unmatched: 8. The CDR3 DNA reads TGTGCCAGTAGTATGGCTAGCGGGCCTGCATACGAGCAGTACTTC. Translated, it gives CASSMASGPAYEQYF.

The chain links TRBV5-6 to TRBJ1-2, with 8 bases lining up with TRBD1. The CDR3 spans 17 residues. Germline V gene data show CDR1 as SGHDT and CDR2 as YYEEEE. The ends lost 3 bases at V and 4 bases at J; junction bases unmatched: 14. The CDR3 sequence is CASSYQIGQGWGYGYTF. DNA of the CDR3: TGTGCCAGCAGCTACCAGATCGGACAGGGCTGGGGCTATGGCTACACCTTC.

The chain joins TRBV27 to TRBJ2-1; tentatively, D is TRBD2 (6 bases). Germline assignment: CDR1 MNHEY and CDR2 SMNVEV (reference sequence). V was pared by 2 bases and J by 0 bases, with 11 bases between. The CDR3 spans 16 residues. CDR3 nucleotide sequence: TGTGCCAGCAGTTTAGGTGCGGGGAGCTCCTACAATGAGCAGTTCTTC. This codes for CASSLGAGSSYNEQFF.

The rearrangement uses TRBV5-4 and TRBJ1-1; the D is unclear. The ends were cut back, 4 bases at V and 1 base at J, with 14 bases in the middle. Germline-derived CDR1 and CDR2 are SGHNT and YYREEE (reference sequence). The CDR3 has 15 amino acids. This chain's CDR3 is CASSPKSSWNTEAFF. Written as DNA, the CDR3 is TGTGCCAGCAGCCCGAAGTCATCCTGGAACACTGAAGCTTTCTTT.

This clone was detected once. The J gene is TRBJ1-6, the V gene TRBV7-2; 9 bases are a match to TRBD1. J gave up 9 bases and V 5 bases, and 8 bases lay outside the gene matches. This CDR3 is built from 15 residues. Germline lookup yields CDR1 SGHTA and CDR2 FQGNSA. CDR3 in DNA: TGTGCCAGCAGCCCACGGACAGGGGAGGGTTCACCCCTCCACTTT. It specifies CASSPRTGEGSPLHF.